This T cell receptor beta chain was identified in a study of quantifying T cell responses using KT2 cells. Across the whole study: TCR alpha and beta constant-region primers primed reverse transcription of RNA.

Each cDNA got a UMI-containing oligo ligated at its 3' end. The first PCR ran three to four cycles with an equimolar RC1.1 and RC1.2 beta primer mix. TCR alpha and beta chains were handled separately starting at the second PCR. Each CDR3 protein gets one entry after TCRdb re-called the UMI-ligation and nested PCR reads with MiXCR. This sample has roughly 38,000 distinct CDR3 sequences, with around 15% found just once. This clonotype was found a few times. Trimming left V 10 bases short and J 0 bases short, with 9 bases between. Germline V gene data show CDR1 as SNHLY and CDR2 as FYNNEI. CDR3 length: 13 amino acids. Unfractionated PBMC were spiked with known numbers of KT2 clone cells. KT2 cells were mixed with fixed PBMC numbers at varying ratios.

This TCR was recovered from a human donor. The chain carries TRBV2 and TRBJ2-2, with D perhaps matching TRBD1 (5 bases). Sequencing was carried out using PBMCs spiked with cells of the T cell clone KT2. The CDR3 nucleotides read TGTGCCAATTCAGGGACGAACACCGGGGAGCTGTTTTTT. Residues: CANSGTNTGELFF.